One T cell receptor beta chain is described in this entry. Profiled with immunoSEQ multiplex PCR; TCRdb holds only in-frame clones, not every one. Counted here are almost 80,000 clones, approximately 85% occurring once; the ten biggest clones make up approximately 25%. There are 14 residues in the CDR3. The V end was cut by 4 bases, the J end by 5 bases, with 14 bases between. CDR1 SGHAT and CDR2 FQNNGV come from the germline V gene. This specimen comes from a study of OX40 agonist ivuxolimab in advanced cancers. For the study at large: Participants could have had prior anti-PD-1, anti-PD-L1 or anti-CTLA-4 therapy, and approximately 37% had some.

Sequencing used CD4+ or CD8+ T cells sorted from blood, obtained in a trial of the OX40 agonist ivuxolimab. The TCR comes from an adult with an advanced solid tumor such as melanoma, head and neck, liver or kidney cancer. The V call is TRBV11-2, the J call TRBJ1-1, with D perhaps matching TRBD1 (5 bases). In DNA form, the CDR3 reads TGTGCCAGCAGCTCGTCAGGGAGGGGAACTGAAGCTTTCTTT. Translated, it gives CASSSSGRGTEAFF.